A selection of T cell receptor beta chains follows, all from one sample in a study of T cells in Graves' hyperthyroidism and ophthalmopathy. In TCRdb, the multiplex PCR reads were re-called with MiXCR into one record per CDR3 protein. Of hundreds of thousands of distinct CDR3 sequences detected, over 15% appear once; the ten largest clones hold 18%. Sequences were obtained from blood. These receptors originate from a woman aged 18-35 years with Graves' hyperthyroidism. The CDR3 runs from the conserved cysteine through the conserved F or W. The D gene is left open where the match is weak. Expanded clones are given a class, and other clones once, few, many or no size at all.

V,D,size,J,CDR3,DNA
TRBV7-9,TRBD2,NA,TRBJ2-1,CASSPRSQTSGRLDEQFF,TGTGCCAGCAGCCCGAGATCTCAGACTAGCGGGAGGTTGGATGAGCAGTTCTTC
TRBV28,TRBD1,many,TRBJ2-5,CASSSQTGAQETQYF,TGTGCCAGCAGTTCCCAGACAGGGGCTCAAGAGACCCAGTACTTC
TRBV5-1,NA,NA,TRBJ1-2,CASSTGGGAIGGYTF,TGCGCCAGCAGCACGGGAGGGGGGGCGATCGGCGGCTACACCTTC
TRBV7-2,TRBD1,many,TRBJ1-1,CASSLTTGGSEAFF,TGTGCCAGCAGCTTAACGACAGGGGGCTCTGAAGCTTTCTTT
TRBV15,TRBD2,NA,TRBJ2-1,CATRFRVGGYNEQFF,TGTGCCACCAGGTTCAGGGTGGGGGGGTACAATGAGCAGTTCTTC
TRBV2,TRBD1,many,TRBJ1-1,CASSERGTGGVLNTEAFF,TGTGCCAGCAGTGAAAGGGGGACAGGGGGCGTTCTGAACACTGAAGCTTTCTTT
TRBV12-3/TRBV12-4,TRBD2,NA,TRBJ2-1,CASRSGTRHNNEQFF,TGTGCCAGCAGATCCGGGACTAGGCATAACAATGAGCAGTTCTTC
TRBV11-2,NA,many,TRBJ1-1,CASSLDWRRREGSDTEAFF,TGTGCCAGCAGCTTAGATTGGAGGAGACGAGAAGGTAGTGACACTGAAGCTTTCTTT
TRBV20-1,NA,NA,TRBJ2-7,CSAVAGTPSEQYF,TGCAGTGCCGTGGCCGGGACCCCCTCCGAGCAGTACTTC
TRBV6-2/TRBV6-3,NA,few,TRBJ1-5,CASSETGPQHF,TGTGCCAGCAGCGAAACAGGCCCCCAGCATTTT
TRBV6-1,TRBD1,many,TRBJ2-3,CASSEFVGTAADTQYF,TGTGCCAGCAGTGAATTCGTCGGGACAGCAGCAGATACGCAGTATTTT
TRBV5-1,NA,many,TRBJ2-1,CASSSLRVNEQFF,TGCGCCAGCAGTAGCCTGAGGGTCAATGAGCAGTTCTTC
TRBV12-3/TRBV12-4,NA,few,TRBJ1-5,CASRDRYQPQHF,TGTGCCAGCAGAGACAGGTATCAGCCCCAGCATTTT
TRBV29-1,NA,few,TRBJ1-2,CSVETGPNYGYTF,TGCAGCGTTGAAACAGGCCCTAACTATGGCTACACCTTC
TRBV12-3/TRBV12-4,TRBD1,NA,TRBJ1-4,CASTPTGTGNEKLFF,TGTGCCAGCACTCCAACCGGGACAGGGAATGAAAAACTGTTTTTT
TRBV6-2/TRBV6-3,NA,many,TRBJ1-1,CASRKNTEAFF,TGTGCCAGCAGGAAGAACACTGAAGCTTTCTTT
TRBV27,NA,NA,TRBJ1-4,CASSSWGAGNEKLFF,TGTGCCAGCAGTTCCTGGGGTGCGGGTAATGAAAAACTGTTTTTT
TRBV6-1,TRBD2,NA,TRBJ2-3,CATSKGLAGGTDTQYF,TGTGCCACCTCAAAAGGACTAGCGGGAGGGACAGATACGCAGTATTTT
TRBV5-1,NA,NA,TRBJ2-7,CASSLGGLSAYEQYF,TGCGCCAGCAGCTTGGGGGGTCTAAGTGCCTACGAGCAGTACTTC
TRBV7-6,NA,few,TRBJ2-7,CASSLAERRTGRDEQYF,TGTGCCAGCAGCTTAGCCGAACGAAGGACAGGGAGGGACGAGCAGTACTTC
TRBV9,NA,few,TRBJ1-1,CASSVDTVNTEAFF,TGTGCCAGCAGCGTAGATACGGTTAATACTGAAGCTTTCTTT
TRBV12-5,TRBD1,few,TRBJ2-3,CASGFPGGTQYF,TGTGCTAGTGGTTTTCCAGGGGGTACGCAGTATTTT
TRBV12-3/TRBV12-4,NA,many,TRBJ1-2,CASSLALRAPQDGYTF,TGTGCCAGCAGTTTAGCGCTAAGGGCTCCTCAGGACGGCTACACCTTC
TRBV20-1,TRBD2,many,TRBJ2-7,CSAQTGGNEQYF,TGCAGTGCACAGACGGGGGGGAACGAGCAGTACTTC
TRBV10-1,TRBD1,NA,TRBJ2-7,CASGQATYPYEQYF,TGCGCCAGCGGACAGGCCACATACCCCTACGAGCAGTACTTC
TRBV10-3,NA,many,TRBJ2-5,CAISDFGEHQETQYF,TGTGCCATCAGTGATTTCGGGGAGCATCAAGAGACCCAGTACTTC
TRBV2,NA,many,TRBJ2-1,CASSGLNEQFF,TGTGCCAGCAGTGGCCTCAATGAGCAGTTCTTC
TRBV20-1,NA,many,TRBJ2-7,CSARDLKRTAPFTYEQYF,TGCAGTGCTAGAGATCTAAAGCGGACAGCACCTTTTACCTACGAGCAGTACTTC
TRBV12-3/TRBV12-4,NA,few,TRBJ2-1,CASSSTGRNLGEQFF,TGTGCCAGCAGTTCTACGGGACGCAACCTCGGTGAGCAGTTCTTC
TRBV18,NA,NA,TRBJ2-7,CASSPPDPGIVYEQYF,TGTGCCAGCTCACCCCCGGACCCGGGAATAGTCTACGAGCAGTACTTC
TRBV19,TRBD2,NA,TRBJ2-1,CASSIGASGRQEQFF,TGTGCCAGTAGTATAGGTGCTAGCGGGAGACAAGAGCAGTTCTTC
TRBV10-1,NA,few,TRBJ2-1,CASSEDYYNEQFF,TGCGCCAGCAGTGAAGACTACTACAATGAGCAGTTCTTC
TRBV19,NA,few,TRBJ1-2,CASSIGSGRNYGYTF,TGTGCCAGTAGTATAGGGTCAGGGAGGAACTATGGCTACACCTTC
TRBV12-3/TRBV12-4,NA,NA,TRBJ2-1,CASSFAGPVVEQFF,TGTGCCAGCAGTTTTGCAGGCCCAGTAGTGGAGCAGTTCTTC
TRBV5-1,NA,many,TRBJ2-1,CASSFISSGNEQFF,TGCGCCAGCAGCTTCATCTCTAGTGGAAATGAGCAGTTCTTC
TRBV12-3/TRBV12-4,NA,NA,TRBJ1-5,CASSFGTLNNQPQHF,TGTGCCAGCAGTTTCGGGACGCTAAACAATCAGCCCCAGCATTTT
TRBV6-2/TRBV6-3,TRBD2,many,TRBJ2-2,CASSYQTSDYTGELFF,TGTGCCAGCAGTTACCAGACTAGCGACTACACCGGGGAGCTGTTTTTT
TRBV29-1,TRBD2,many,TRBJ2-2,CSVAVAGGVGELFF,TGCAGCGTTGCGGTAGCGGGAGGAGTCGGGGAGCTGTTTTTT
TRBV13,NA,NA,TRBJ2-3,CASSLVERTGTDTQYF,TGTGCCAGCAGCTTAGTTGAAAGGACCGGCACAGATACGCAGTATTTT
TRBV2,NA,many,TRBJ1-5,CASSEGRTDNQPQHF,TGTGCCAGCAGTGAAGGCAGGACAGACAATCAGCCCCAGCATTTT
TRBV28,NA,many,TRBJ2-7,CASSLRVPYEQYF,TGTGCCAGCAGTCTCAGGGTTCCCTACGAGCAGTACTTC
TRBV11-3,TRBD2,once,TRBJ2-5,CASSLAGTETLYF,TGTGCCAGCAGTCTAGCGGGGACGGAGACCCTGTACTTC
TRBV7-2,TRBD2,many,TRBJ2-5,CASSFPLAGPRTQYF,TGTGCCAGCAGCTTTCCGCTAGCGGGGCCCCGGACCCAGTACTTC
TRBV2,NA,many,TRBJ1-1,CASRYRANTEAFF,TGTGCCAGCAGATATAGGGCCAACACTGAAGCTTTCTTT
TRBV6-6,TRBD1,few,TRBJ2-7,CASSYSRGTGTYEQYF,TGTGCCAGCAGTTACTCGAGGGGGACAGGAACCTACGAGCAGTACTTC
TRBV30,TRBD2,many,TRBJ2-5,CAWSTGLAGETQYF,TGTGCCTGGAGTACGGGACTAGCGGGAGAGACCCAGTACTTC